A single sample gave rise to the 2 T cell receptor beta chains below, sequenced in a study of CD8+CD57+ T cells in acquired aplastic anemia. Whoever was chosen for sequencing had shown CD8+CD57+ cell expansion by flow cytometry. Genomic DNA acted as the template from which TCR beta VDJ combination and CDR3 sequence profiling were carried out. TCRdb used MiXCR to reprocess the reads, holding one entry per CDR3 protein. The repertoire holds about 150,000 distinct CDR3 sequences, with 48% as singletons. Material for sequencing was sorted CD4+, CD8+, or CD8+CD57+ T cells (not recorded which) from PBMCs. The receptors come from a human donor with aplastic anemia.

This chain joins TRBV27 and TRBJ2-6; D unclear. Germline V CDR1 and CDR2: MNHEY, SMNVEV (reference sequence). The CDR3 extends over 16 amino acids. V was cut by 1 base and J by 1 base, with 8 bases left in between. CDR3 DNA sequence: TGTGCCAGCAGTTTATTAGCCGCGTCTGGGGCCAACGTCCTGACTTTC. It encodes CASSLLAASGANVLTF.

CDR3 sequence (DNA): TGTGCCAGCAGTCCGTACACCGGGGAGCTGTTTTTT. Its protein product is CASSPYTGELFF. The chain combines TRBV9 with TRBJ2-2; D is undetermined. From germline, CDR1 is SGDLS and CDR2 YYNGEE. V gave up 5 bases and J gave up 3 bases, with 5 bases separating them. The CDR3 has 12 residues.